This is a list of T cell receptor beta chains from one sample in a study of blood T cell repertoires in COVID-19. Data came from immunoSEQ multiplex PCR; TCRdb stores just in-frame clones and leaves some out. The sample includes fewer than 200,000 clones, about nine tenths of them seen just once. Sequenced input: peripheral blood. The origin of the receptors is a woman in her sixties who had recovered from COVID-19. Each CDR3 is given with its conserved first and last residue. The D gene is left open where the match is weak. The size field is filled for only some rows; it gives once, few, many or a size class.

size,J,V,D,length,CDR3,DNA
-,TRBJ1-5,TRBV28,-,14,CASRDAGGNQPQHF,TGTGCCAGCAGGGACGCAGGGGGCAATCAGCCCCAGCATTTT
many,TRBJ1-2,TRBV5-4,TRBD1,15,CASSADRGLSYGYTF,TGTGCCAGCAGCGCGGACAGGGGGCTGAGCTATGGCTACACCTTC
-,TRBJ1-5,TRBV30,-,15,CAWSESGLSNQPQHF,TGTGCCTGGAGTGAATCCGGACTTAGCAATCAGCCCCAGCATTTT
-,TRBJ2-3,TRBV3-1/TRBV3-2,TRBD2,15,CASSLRTSGEDTQYF,TGTGCCAGCAGCCTAAGGACTAGCGGGGAAGATACGCAGTATTTT
-,TRBJ1-2,TRBV6-5,-,13,CASSLQGVYGYTF,TGTGCCAGCAGTCTCCAGGGCGTCTATGGCTACACCTTC
-,TRBJ1-6,TRBV11-2,-,17,CASSLVVGTLRNSPLHF,TGTGCCAGCAGCTTAGTAGTGGGGACACTAAGGAATTCACCCCTCCACTTT
-,TRBJ2-3,TRBV19,TRBD1,15,CASRDRGYSMDTQYF,TGTGCCAGCCGCGACAGGGGATACTCAATGGATACGCAGTATTTT
once,TRBJ1-5,TRBV19,-,16,CASSMHSRGGNQPQHF,TGTGCCAGTAGTATGCATAGCAGGGGTGGCAATCAGCCCCAGCATTTT
-,TRBJ2-7,TRBV28,-,17,CASSLRLAADLSYEQYF,TGTGCCAGCAGTCTACGACTCGCAGCGGATCTTTCCTACGAGCAGTACTTC
-,TRBJ2-5,TRBV5-5,TRBD2,19,CASSLRPSGGYTIQETQYF,TGTGCCAGCAGCTTGCGTCCTAGCGGGGGGTATACGATCCAAGAGACCCAGTACTTC
-,TRBJ2-5,TRBV6-2/TRBV6-3,-,12,CASSSPSGTQYF,TGTGCCAGCAGTTCACCTTCGGGGACCCAGTACTTC
-,TRBJ2-5,TRBV5-1,-,12,CASSLLRETQYF,TGCGCCAGCAGCTTACTACGGGAGACCCAGTACTTC
-,TRBJ1-4,TRBV3-1/TRBV3-2,-,14,CASSQGQFYEKLFF,TGTGCCAGCAGCCAAGGGCAGTTTTACGAAAAACTGTTTTTT
-,TRBJ2-3,TRBV2,TRBD1,14,CASIRDSSTDTQYF,TGTGCCAGCATAAGGGACAGTAGCACAGATACGCAGTATTTT
-,TRBJ1-3,TRBV2,-,11,CASTTGNTIYF,TGTGCCAGCACAACTGGAAACACCATATATTTT
-,TRBJ1-2,TRBV5-1,-,15,CASSLSPGIGYGYTF,TGCGCCAGCAGCCTCTCGCCGGGGATTGGCTATGGCTACACCTTC
-,TRBJ2-5,TRBV7-7,-,14,CASSLGSGGETQYF,TGTGCCAGCAGCTTAGGGTCCGGGGGAGAGACCCAGTACTTC
few,TRBJ2-7,TRBV13,-,14,CASSPLGGRSEQYF,TGTGCCAGCAGCCCCTTGGGAGGCAGGTCCGAGCAGTACTTC
-,TRBJ1-1,TRBV7-3,TRBD1,15,CASSLSHRGLGEAFF,TGTGCCAGCAGCTTAAGCCACAGGGGGCTTGGTGAAGCTTTCTTT
once,TRBJ2-7,TRBV4-2,-,13,CASSQDPGGEQYF,TGTGCCAGCAGCCAAGATCCGGGTGGGGAGCAGTACTTC
-,TRBJ2-7,TRBV7-9,TRBD1,15,CASSFGITGADEQYF,TGTGCCAGCAGCTTCGGAATTACAGGGGCCGACGAGCAGTACTTC
few,TRBJ2-7,TRBV2,TRBD1,15,CASSSLTGSSYEQYF,TGTGCCAGCAGTTCTCTGACAGGGAGCTCCTACGAGCAGTACTTC
-,TRBJ1-2,TRBV3-1/TRBV3-2,TRBD1,16,CASSQETGGGGYGYTF,TGTGCCAGCAGCCAAGAGACAGGGGGCGGCGGCTATGGCTACACCTTC
-,TRBJ2-7,TRBV4-1,-,15,CASSQDFRGFYEQYF,TGCGCCAGCAGCCAAGATTTCAGGGGATTCTACGAGCAGTACTTC
-,TRBJ2-3,TRBV30,TRBD2,16,CAWGLAGSPSTDTQYF,TGTGCCTGGGGACTAGCGGGGTCGCCTAGCACAGATACGCAGTATTTT
-,TRBJ1-1,TRBV5-4,TRBD1,14,CASSSPTDRGGAFF,TGTGCCAGCAGCTCACCCACGGACAGGGGGGGAGCTTTCTTT
-,TRBJ1-2,TRBV7-4,-,15,CASSPIGGAGYGYTF,TGTGCCAGCAGCCCAATCGGGGGGGCGGGCTATGGCTACACCTTC
-,TRBJ1-5,TRBV29-1,TRBD1,13,CSVTQGFEQPQHF,TGCAGCGTGACACAGGGGTTCGAACAGCCCCAGCATTTT
-,TRBJ1-6,TRBV15,TRBD1,15,CATSRERTGGSPLHF,TGTGCCACCAGCAGAGAGCGGACAGGGGGCTCACCCCTCCACTTT
-,TRBJ2-1,TRBV6-6,-,15,CASSFTGLLDNEQFF,TGTGCCAGCAGTTTTACAGGGCTCTTGGACAATGAGCAGTTCTTC
-,TRBJ1-6,TRBV3-1/TRBV3-2,-,16,CASSQGGRRAWSPLHF,TGTGCCAGCAGCCAAGGGGGAAGGAGGGCATGGTCACCCCTCCACTTT
-,TRBJ2-5,TRBV6-2/TRBV6-3,-,17,CASSQTQTGLTQETQYF,TGTGCCAGCAGCCAGACTCAGACGGGACTGACACAAGAGACCCAGTACTTC
once,TRBJ2-5,TRBV2,-,12,CASRERGETQYF,TGTGCCAGCAGGGAACGGGGGGAGACCCAGTACTTC
-,TRBJ1-6,TRBV5-4,TRBD1,15,CASRPRDSGNSPLHF,TGTGCCAGCAGGCCCCGGGACAGCGGTAATTCACCCCTCCACTTT
-,TRBJ1-2,TRBV11-2,TRBD1,15,CASSPSGQGNYGYTF,TGTGCCAGCAGCCCCTCTGGACAGGGAAACTATGGCTACACCTTC
-,TRBJ1-3,TRBV28,TRBD1,14,CASSSSGQGNTIYF,TGTGCCAGCAGTTCCTCAGGACAGGGCAACACCATATATTTT
-,TRBJ2-1,TRBV24-1,-,14,CATSDSDRLDEQFF,TGTGCCACCAGTGATTCCGACAGGCTAGATGAGCAGTTCTTC
-,TRBJ2-7,TRBV10-2,-,12,CASSDWGDEQYF,TGCGCCAGCAGTGATTGGGGGGACGAGCAGTACTTC
-,TRBJ2-1,TRBV11-3,TRBD2,17,CASSSTRGGSSYNEQFF,TGTGCCAGCAGCTCCACCCGAGGCGGGAGCTCCTACAATGAGCAGTTCTTC
-,TRBJ1-3,TRBV28,TRBD1,16,CASSLWGGQAGNTIYF,TGTGCCAGCAGTTTATGGGGGGGACAGGCTGGAAACACCATATATTTT
once,TRBJ2-5,TRBV5-4,-,12,CASSRTEETQYF,TGTGCCAGCAGTCGGACAGAAGAGACCCAGTACTTC
few,TRBJ1-1,TRBV3-1/TRBV3-2,-,14,CASSQGSGNTEAFF,TGTGCCAGCAGCCAAGGTAGCGGGAACACTGAAGCTTTCTTT
-,TRBJ1-5,TRBV19,-,13,CASSVQSNQPQHF,TGTGCCTCTAGCGTGCAGAGCAATCAGCCCCAGCATTTT
-,TRBJ1-4,TRBV28,-,13,CATSLDAGEKLFF,TGTGCCACCAGTTTAGACGCCGGGGAAAAACTGTTTTTT
-,TRBJ2-3,TRBV28,-,16,CASSSIGLAQGRTQYF,TGTGCCAGCAGTTCCATTGGGCTAGCGCAGGGAAGGACGCAGTATTTT